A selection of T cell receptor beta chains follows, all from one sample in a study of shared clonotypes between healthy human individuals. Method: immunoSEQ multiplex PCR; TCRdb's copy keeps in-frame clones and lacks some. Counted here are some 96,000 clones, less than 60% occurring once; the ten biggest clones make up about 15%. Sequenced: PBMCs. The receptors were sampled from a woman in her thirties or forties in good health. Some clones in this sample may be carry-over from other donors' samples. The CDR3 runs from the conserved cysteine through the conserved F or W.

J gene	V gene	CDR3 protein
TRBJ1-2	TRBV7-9	CASSLAGSAYGYTF
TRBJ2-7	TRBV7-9	CASSLRGGTEQYF
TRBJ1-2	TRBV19	CASSPRDRDGYTF
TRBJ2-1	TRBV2	CASSEMLFYNEQFF
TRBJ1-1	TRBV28	CASSSHRAHTEAFF
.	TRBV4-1	CASSQEGTSGSIEQYF
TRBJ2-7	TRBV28	CASRESGTLQYEQYF
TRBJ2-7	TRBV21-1	CASSTTRGQGGVFEQYF
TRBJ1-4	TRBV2	CAIQGDRAEKLFF
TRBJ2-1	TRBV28	CASSTGTTYSEQFF
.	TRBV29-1	CSVWTSGSGEQYF
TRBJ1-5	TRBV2	CASRGNRASNQPQHF
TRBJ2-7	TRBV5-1	CASSPPPATVPYEQYF
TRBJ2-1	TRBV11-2	CASSLDLAGDEQFF
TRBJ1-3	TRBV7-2	CASSPDSSTGNTIYF
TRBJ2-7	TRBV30	CAWRKLGEQYF
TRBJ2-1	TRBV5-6	CASSFSRGYEQFF
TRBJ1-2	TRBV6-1	CASSSPGQGHYGYTF
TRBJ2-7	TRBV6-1	CASSSGTGIFEQYF
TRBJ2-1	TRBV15	CATSRDIGTLTDNEQFF
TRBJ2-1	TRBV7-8	CASSLGLAGSEQFF
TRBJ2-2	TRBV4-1	CASSQEGTSGSPGELFF
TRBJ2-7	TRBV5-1	CASSLSGRGYEQYF
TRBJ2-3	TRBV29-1	CSVGGTSGRAEDTQYF
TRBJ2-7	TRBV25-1	CASRGTGWEQYF
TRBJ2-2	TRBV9	CASSVVAAGTGELFF
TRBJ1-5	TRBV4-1	CASSQVGQGGINQPQHF
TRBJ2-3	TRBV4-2	CASSQGLAGSLTDTQYF
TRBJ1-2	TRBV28	CASSPRRLYYGYTF
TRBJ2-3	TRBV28	CASSLARLGQYF
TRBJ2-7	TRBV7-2	CASSLARTPGYEQYF
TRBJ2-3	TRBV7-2	CASDPGTDTQYF